The 9 T cell receptor beta chains listed next were all sequenced from one sample in a study of T cells after yellow fever vaccination. TCRdb fed the 5' RACE reads into MiXCR, producing one record per CDR3 protein. The sample shows 300,000 or so distinct CDR3 sequences, around 7% of them seen only once. The sequencing used PBMCs, collected 35 to 50 days after the first yellow fever vaccination. Receptors originate from a man aged 18 to 30 who received the YFV17D yellow fever vaccine.

This clonotype has more than one count but fewer than ten. The chain recombines TRBV4-2 with TRBJ2-1, with a weak D call TRBD1 (6 bases). This CDR3 is 15 amino acids long. Germline CDR1 is LGHNA and CDR2 is YNFKEQ. The V gene lost 5 bases and the J gene lost 2 bases, with 13 bases spanning the gap. DNA of the CDR3: TGTGCCAGCAGCGAAAGGGGGACGCCCTACAATGAGCAGTTCTTC. This sequence encodes CASSERGTPYNEQFF.

This clonotype showed up many times. The chain joins TRBV6-5 to TRBJ1-6; 9 bases agree with TRBD1. CDR1 and CDR2 from the germline V gene are MNHEY and SVGAGI. The CDR3 is made up of 14 amino acids. The V segment lost 6 bases and the J segment 10 bases; nucleotides outside the gene matches: 7. The CDR3 bases are TGTGCCAGCAGAAGAACAGGGGGCTACTCACCCCTCCACTTT. It is translated as CASRRTGGYSPLHF.

The table lists this clonotype with a few counts. V and J are TRBV20-1 and TRBJ2-3, with D perhaps TRBD2 (7 bases). The V end lost 5 bases, the J end lost 6 bases, and 12 bases lay between the germline ends. Germline loops: CDR1 DFQATT, CDR2 SNEGSKA (reference sequence). This CDR3 has 12 amino acids. CDR3 loop: CSAEGGGDTQYF. The CDR3 region has the DNA TGCAGTGCTGAGGGGGGGGGTGATACGCAGTATTTT.

This clonotype was picked up a small number of times. V is TRBV7-8 and J is TRBJ2-3; a weak D match, TRBD1 (6 bases). In germline, CDR1 is SGHVS, CDR2 FQNEAQ. Trimming left V 2 bases short and J 5 bases short, with 17 bases between. The CDR3 length is 16 residues. The DNA for the CDR3 is TGTGCCAGCAGCTTACAGCCACAGGGTGCACAAGATACGCAGTATTTT. Its protein product is CASSLQPQGAQDTQYF.

This clonotype was found many times. The V gene is TRBV11-1, the J gene TRBJ2-3; possible D gene TRBD2, 6 bases. V shed 1 base and J shed 0 bases, with 17 bases lying between them. The germline gives CDR1 SGHAT, CDR2 FQDESV (reference sequence). CDR3 length equals 18 residues. As DNA, the CDR3 is TGTGCCAGCAGCTTAGGACTAGATTGGGGCACTAGCACAGATACGCAGTATTTT. It codes for CASSLGLDWGTSTDTQYF.

This clonotype has more than one count but fewer than ten. This chain joins TRBV14 and TRBJ1-5; D is uncertain. Germline lookup yields CDR1 SGHDN and CDR2 FVKESK. This CDR3 spans 17 amino acids. Trimming left V 1 base short and J 0 bases short, with 13 bases between. CDR3 region: CASSQVEGWDSNQPQHF. The DNA for the CDR3 is TGTGCCAGCAGCCAAGTAGAAGGATGGGATAGCAATCAGCCCCAGCATTTT.

Remarks on this clonotype: One end of the junction varies from germline; a read error may be responsible. In DNA, the CDR3 is TGCGCCAGCAGCTTGGGAGGTAGTCCATCTATATTAGCCAAAAACGTTCAGTACTTC. Protein product: CASSLGGSPSILAKNVQYF. This sequence joins TRBV5-1 and TRBJ2-4; no reliable D call. The germline gives CDR1 SGHRS, CDR2 YFSETQ. CDR3 size: 19 residues.

There are a few counts of this clonotype. The chain carries TRBV19 and TRBJ1-1; D perhaps matches TRBD1 (5 bases). Trimming shortened V by 7 bases and J by 5 bases, and 20 bases separated the two germline ends. Germline lookup yields CDR1 LNHDA and CDR2 SQIVND (reference sequence). The length of the CDR3 is 15 residues. The chain's CDR3 is CASTASGTRVTEAFF. CDR3 bases: TGTGCCAGTACAGCCTCTGGGACGCGCGTGACTGAAGCTTTCTTT. The full variable domain, completed using reference TRBV19 and TRBJ1-1, is DGGITQSPKYLFRKEGQNVTLSCEQNLNHDAMYWYRQDPGQGLRLIYYSQIVNDFQKGDIAEGYSVSREKKESFPLTVTSAQKNPTAFYLCASTASGTRVTEAFFGQGTRLTVV.

This clonotype was counted only a few times. CDR3 sequence: CASSLEGQGNQPQHF. Written as DNA, the CDR3 is TGTGCCAGCAGTTTAGAAGGGCAGGGCAATCAGCCCCAGCATTTT. The chain recombines TRBV12-3 or TRBV12-4 with TRBJ1-5; D unresolved. Deletions cut 1 base from V and 2 bases from J, with 9 bases between. The CDR3 covers 15 residues.